This T cell receptor beta chain came from a study of T cell repertoires in cytomegalovirus infection. TCRdb redid the calling of the reads with MiXCR, one entry per CDR3 protein. The sample records tens of thousands of distinct CDR3 sequences, 3% to 4.5% being singletons. The CDR3 has 15 amino acids. Germline CDR1 is MNHEY and CDR2 is SVGEGT. The ends lost 6 bases at V and 5 bases at J; junction bases unmatched: 12. This clonotype appeared a few times. This sequence originates from a human donor in good health (CMV status not recorded). Some clones in this sample may be carry-over from other donors' samples. Sequenced: PBMCs. The chain combines TRBV6-2 or TRBV6-3 with TRBJ1-1, with 7 bases identical to TRBD1. Here the CDR3 DNA reads TGTGCCAGCAGCGAAGTAGGGGGCGTTAGAACTGAAGCTTTCTTT. It codes for CASSEVGGVRTEAFF.